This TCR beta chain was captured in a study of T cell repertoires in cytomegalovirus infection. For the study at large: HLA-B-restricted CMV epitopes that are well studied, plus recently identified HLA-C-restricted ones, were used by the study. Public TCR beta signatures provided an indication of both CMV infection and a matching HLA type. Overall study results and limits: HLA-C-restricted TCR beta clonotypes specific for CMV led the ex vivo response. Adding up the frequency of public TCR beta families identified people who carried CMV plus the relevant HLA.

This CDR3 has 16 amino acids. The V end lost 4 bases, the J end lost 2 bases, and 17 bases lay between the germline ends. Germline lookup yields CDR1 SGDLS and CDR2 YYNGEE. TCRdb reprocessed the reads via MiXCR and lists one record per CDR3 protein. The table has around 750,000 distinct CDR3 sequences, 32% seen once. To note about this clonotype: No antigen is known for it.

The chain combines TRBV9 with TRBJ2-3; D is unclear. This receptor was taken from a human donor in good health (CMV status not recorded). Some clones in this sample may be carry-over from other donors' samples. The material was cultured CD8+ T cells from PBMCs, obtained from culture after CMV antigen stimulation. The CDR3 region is CASSSAHRSFTDTQYF. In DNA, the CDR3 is TGTGCCAGCAGCTCTGCCCACCGATCCTTCACAGATACGCAGTATTTT.